This T cell receptor (beta chain) was captured in a study of blood T cell repertoires in COVID-19. Across the whole study: T cells, B-cell-depleted T cells, or PBMCs supplied cDNA or gDNA.

The authors' processing: Scientists estimated how many nucleated cells there were by amplifying reference gene primers. Generated by immunoSEQ multiplex PCR, the TCRdb table keeps only in-frame clones and is missing some. V, J and clone size are taken as reported in that table, and D and trimming were inferred from the DNA itself. The sample has about 360,000 clones; about four fifths are singletons. Per the germline V gene, CDR1 is LGHDT and CDR2 is YNNKEL (reference sequence). This CDR3 region has 15 residues. Trimming at V came to 5 bases and at J to 0 bases, leaving 3 bases not matched to a gene. This clone was detected a few times.

This TCR was sampled from a human donor with acute or convalescent COVID-19. The donor label of this sample is uncertain. The gene calls are TRBV3-1 (or the pseudogene TRBV3-2) and TRBJ2-1; 8 nucleotides line up with TRBD2. What was sequenced was peripheral blood. CDR3 amino acids: CASSLAGPSYNEQFF. The CDR3 nucleotides read TGTGCCAGCAGCTTAGCGGGACCCTCCTACAATGAGCAGTTCTTC.